This T cell receptor beta chain derives from a study of cytomegalovirus exposure and HLA in healthy donors. Germline V gene lookup returns CDR1 SNHLY and CDR2 FYNNEI. This CDR3 comprises 11 residues. The V and J ends lost 6 bases and 9 bases respectively, with 12 bases between them. The PCR was carried out with 60 Vbeta primers and 13 Jbeta primers. Repertoires were generated with immunoSEQ multiplex PCR, while TCRdb's copy carries only in-frame clones and drops some. The profile shows about 68,000 clones, 70% to 90% of them singletons. The V and J genes are TRBV2 and TRBJ2-7; no firm D call. This TCR came from a human donor in good health. Sequenced sample: PBMCs. The CDR3 spells CASRDSTMQYF. In DNA, the CDR3 is TGTGCCAGCAGAGACTCTACGATGCAGTACTTC.